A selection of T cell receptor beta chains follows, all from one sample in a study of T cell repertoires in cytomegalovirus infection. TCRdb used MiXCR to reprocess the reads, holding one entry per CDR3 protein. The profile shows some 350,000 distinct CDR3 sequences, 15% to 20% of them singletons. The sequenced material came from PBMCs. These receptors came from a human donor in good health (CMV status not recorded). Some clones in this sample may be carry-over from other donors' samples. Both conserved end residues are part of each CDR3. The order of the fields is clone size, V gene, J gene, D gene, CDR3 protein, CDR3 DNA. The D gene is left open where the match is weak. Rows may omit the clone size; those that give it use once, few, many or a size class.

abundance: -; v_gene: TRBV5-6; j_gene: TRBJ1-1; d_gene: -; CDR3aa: CASSLEGGGPWTEAFF; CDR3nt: TGTGCCAGCAGCTTGGAGGGGGGGGGACCGTGGACTGAAGCTTTCTTT
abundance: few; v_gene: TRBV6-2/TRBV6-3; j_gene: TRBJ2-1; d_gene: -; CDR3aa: CASSYWNNEQFF; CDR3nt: TGTGCCAGCAGTTATTGGAACAATGAGCAGTTCTTC
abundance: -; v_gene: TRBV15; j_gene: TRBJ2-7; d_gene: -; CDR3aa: CATSIVGRQGDYEQYF; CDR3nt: TGTGCCACCAGCATCGTCGGAAGGCAGGGCGACTACGAGCAGTACTTC
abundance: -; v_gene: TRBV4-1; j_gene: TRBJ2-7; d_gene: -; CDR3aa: CASSQVGYEQYF; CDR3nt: TGCGCCAGCAGCCAAGTCGGCTACGAGCAGTACTTC
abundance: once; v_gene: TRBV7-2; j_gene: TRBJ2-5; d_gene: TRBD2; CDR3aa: CASSLLGRYREGETQYF; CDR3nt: TGTGCCAGCAGCTTATTGGGGAGGTACCGGGAGGGAGAGACCCAGTACTTC
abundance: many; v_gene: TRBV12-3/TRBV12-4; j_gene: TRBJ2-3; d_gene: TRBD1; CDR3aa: CASSRSLWTGGITDTQYF; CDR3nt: TGTGCCAGCAGTCGATCCCTCTGGACAGGGGGGATCACAGATACGCAGTATTTT
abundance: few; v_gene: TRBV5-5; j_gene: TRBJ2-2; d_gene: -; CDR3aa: CASSWDGDTGELFF; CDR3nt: TGTGCCAGCAGCTGGGACGGAGACACCGGGGAGCTGTTTTTT
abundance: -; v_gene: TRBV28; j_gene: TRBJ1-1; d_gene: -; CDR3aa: CASSRWAAGNSEAFF; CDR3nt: TGTGCCAGCAGCCGATGGGCCGCGGGTAACAGTGAAGCTTTCTTT
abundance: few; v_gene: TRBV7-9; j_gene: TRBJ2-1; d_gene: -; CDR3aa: CASEAATYNEQFF; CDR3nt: TGTGCCAGCGAGGCGGCTACCTACAATGAGCAGTTCTTC
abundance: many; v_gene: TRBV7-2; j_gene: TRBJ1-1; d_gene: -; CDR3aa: CASSLGGRVTEAFF; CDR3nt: TGTGCCAGCAGCTTAGGCGGCAGGGTCACTGAAGCTTTCTTT
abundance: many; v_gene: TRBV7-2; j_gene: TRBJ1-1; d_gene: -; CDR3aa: CASSLGGQGSEAFF; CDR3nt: TGTGCCAGCAGCTTAGGAGGTCAGGGGTCTGAAGCTTTCTTT
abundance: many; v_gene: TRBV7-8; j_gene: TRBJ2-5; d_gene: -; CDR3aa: CASSLAPPRWGRETQYF; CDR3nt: TGTGCCAGCAGCTTAGCCCCCCCGCGGTGGGGTCGAGAGACCCAGTACTTC
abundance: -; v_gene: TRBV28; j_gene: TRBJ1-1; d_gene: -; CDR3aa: CPPPLVNTEAFF; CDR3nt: TGCCCCCCCCCGCTGGTGAACACTGAAGCTTTCTTT
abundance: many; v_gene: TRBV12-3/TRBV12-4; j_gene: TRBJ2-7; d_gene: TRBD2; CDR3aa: CASSLALLAGRPYEQYF; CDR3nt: TGTGCCAGCAGTTTAGCCCTACTAGCGGGTCGCCCCTACGAGCAGTACTTC
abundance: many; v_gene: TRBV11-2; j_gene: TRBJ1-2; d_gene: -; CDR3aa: CASSLFPRDYGYTF; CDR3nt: TGTGCCAGCAGCTTATTCCCCAGGGACTATGGCTACACCTTC
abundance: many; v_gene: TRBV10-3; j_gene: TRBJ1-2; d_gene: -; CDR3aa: CAIEEPGGYTF; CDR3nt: TGTGCCATCGAAGAGCCAGGGGGCTACACCTTC
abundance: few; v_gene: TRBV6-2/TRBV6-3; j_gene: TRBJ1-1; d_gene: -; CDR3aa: CASSYPGGNTEAFF; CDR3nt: TGTGCCAGCAGTTACCCCGGAGGCAACACTGAAGCTTTCTTT
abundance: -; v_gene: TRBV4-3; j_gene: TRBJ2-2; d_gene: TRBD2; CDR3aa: CASSQDLRGSGAGELFF; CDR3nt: TGCGCCAGCAGCCAAGATCTGCGCGGGAGTGGTGCCGGGGAGCTGTTTTTT
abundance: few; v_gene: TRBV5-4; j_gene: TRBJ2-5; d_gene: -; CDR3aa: CASSSNEETQYF; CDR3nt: TGTGCCAGCAGCTCCAATGAAGAGACCCAGTACTTC
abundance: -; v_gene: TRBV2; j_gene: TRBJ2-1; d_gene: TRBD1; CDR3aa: CASSVVQGGEQFF; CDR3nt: TGTGCCAGCAGTGTAGTACAGGGGGGTGAGCAGTTCTTC
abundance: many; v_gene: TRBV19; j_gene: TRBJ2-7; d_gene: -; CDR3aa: CASRKATHYEQYF; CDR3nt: TGTGCCAGTAGAAAGGCCACCCACTACGAGCAGTACTTC
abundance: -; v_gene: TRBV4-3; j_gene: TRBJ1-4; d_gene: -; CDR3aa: CASSQSLTGENEKLFF; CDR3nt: TGCGCCAGCAGCCAATCCTTGACAGGCGAAAATGAAAAACTGTTTTTT
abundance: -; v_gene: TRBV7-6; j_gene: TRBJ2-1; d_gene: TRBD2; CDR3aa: CASSQGTPGGEQFF; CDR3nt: TGTGCCAGCAGCCAAGGGACTCCGGGGGGGGAGCAGTTCTTC
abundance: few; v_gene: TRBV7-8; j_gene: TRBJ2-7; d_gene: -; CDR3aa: CASSLLHPREQYF; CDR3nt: TGTGCCAGCAGCTTATTACACCCACGGGAGCAGTACTTC
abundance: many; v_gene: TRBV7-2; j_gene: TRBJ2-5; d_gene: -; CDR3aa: CASSLVGGWAAETQYF; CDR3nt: TGTGCCAGCAGCTTAGTAGGCGGGTGGGCCGCCGAGACCCAGTACTTC
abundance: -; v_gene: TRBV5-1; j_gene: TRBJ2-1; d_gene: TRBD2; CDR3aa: CASSPQEGGNEQFF; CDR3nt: TGCGCCAGCAGCCCTCAGGAGGGAGGGAATGAGCAGTTCTTC
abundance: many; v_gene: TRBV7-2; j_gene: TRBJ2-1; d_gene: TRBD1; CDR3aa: CASSQRTGVLEQFF; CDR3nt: TGTGCCAGCAGCCAGAGGACAGGGGTCCTTGAGCAGTTCTTC
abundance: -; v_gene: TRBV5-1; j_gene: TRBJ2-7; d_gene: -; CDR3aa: CASSLSDRNPTYEQYF; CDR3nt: TGCGCCAGCAGCTTGTCCGACAGAAACCCAACCTACGAGCAGTACTTC
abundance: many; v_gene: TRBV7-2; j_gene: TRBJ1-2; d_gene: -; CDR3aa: CASSLEGHGYTF; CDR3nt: TGTGCCAGCAGCTTAGAAGGGCATGGCTACACCTTC
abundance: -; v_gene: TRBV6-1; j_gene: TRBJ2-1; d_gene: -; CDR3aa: CASSEIGQSNEQFF; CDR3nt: TGTGCCAGCAGTGAAATTGGACAGTCCAATGAGCAGTTCTTC
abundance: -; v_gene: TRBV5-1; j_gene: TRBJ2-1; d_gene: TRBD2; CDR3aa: CASSPGLAEEQFF; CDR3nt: TGCGCCAGCAGCCCGGGACTAGCAGAGGAGCAGTTCTTC
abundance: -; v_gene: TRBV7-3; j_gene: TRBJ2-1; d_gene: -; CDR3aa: CASSGQSYNEQFF; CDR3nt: TGTGCCAGCAGTGGACAAAGCTACAATGAGCAGTTCTTC